This T cell receptor (beta chain) was identified in a study of control samples from healthy donors and cancer patients. Repertoires were generated with immunoSEQ multiplex PCR, while TCRdb's copy carries only in-frame clones and drops some. The table shows about 130,000 clones, with around 93% occurring only once. The CDR3 consists of 13 residues. V was clipped by 7 bases and J by 3 bases, with 13 bases between them. Germline CDR1 SNHLY, CDR2 FYNNEI. The chain is built from TRBV2 and TRBJ2-7; D possibly corresponds to TRBD1 (6 bases). The specimen sequenced was PBMCs. The sequence derives from a man aged 45-65 years with head and neck cancer. This chain's CDR3 is CASTRGQSYEQYF. In DNA form, the CDR3 reads TGTGCCAGCACCAGAGGACAGAGCTACGAGCAGTACTTC.